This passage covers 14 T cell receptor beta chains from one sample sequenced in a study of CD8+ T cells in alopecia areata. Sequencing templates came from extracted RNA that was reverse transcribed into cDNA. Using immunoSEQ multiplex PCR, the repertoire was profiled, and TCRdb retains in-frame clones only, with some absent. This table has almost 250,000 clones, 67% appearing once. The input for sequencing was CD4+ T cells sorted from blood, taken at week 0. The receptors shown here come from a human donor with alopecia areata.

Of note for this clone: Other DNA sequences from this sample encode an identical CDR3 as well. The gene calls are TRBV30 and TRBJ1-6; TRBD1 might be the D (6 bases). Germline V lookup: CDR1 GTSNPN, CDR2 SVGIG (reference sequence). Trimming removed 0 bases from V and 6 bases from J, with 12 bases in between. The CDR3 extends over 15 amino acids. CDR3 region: CAWSVLGQRNSPLHF. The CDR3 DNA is TGTGCCTGGAGTGTACTTGGACAGCGTAATTCACCCCTCCACTTT.

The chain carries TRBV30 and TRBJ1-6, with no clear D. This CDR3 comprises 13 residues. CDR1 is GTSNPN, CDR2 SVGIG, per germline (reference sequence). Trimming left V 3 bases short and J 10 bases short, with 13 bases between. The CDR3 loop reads CAWRDSGGSPLHF. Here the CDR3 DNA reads TGTGCCTGGAGGGACTCGGGAGGCTCACCCCTCCACTTT.

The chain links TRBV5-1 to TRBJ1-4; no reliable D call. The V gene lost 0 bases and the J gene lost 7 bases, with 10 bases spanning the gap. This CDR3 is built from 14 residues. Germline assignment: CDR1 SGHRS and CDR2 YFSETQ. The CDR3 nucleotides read TGCGCCAGCAGCTTGGGACCATCGAGTGAAAAACTGTTTTTT. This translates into CASSLGPSSEKLFF.

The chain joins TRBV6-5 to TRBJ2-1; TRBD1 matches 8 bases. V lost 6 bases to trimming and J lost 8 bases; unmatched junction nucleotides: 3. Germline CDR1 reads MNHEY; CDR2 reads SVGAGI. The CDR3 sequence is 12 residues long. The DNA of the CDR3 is TGTGCCAGCAGCCCGGACAGGGATGAGCAGTTCTTC. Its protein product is CASSPDRDEQFF.

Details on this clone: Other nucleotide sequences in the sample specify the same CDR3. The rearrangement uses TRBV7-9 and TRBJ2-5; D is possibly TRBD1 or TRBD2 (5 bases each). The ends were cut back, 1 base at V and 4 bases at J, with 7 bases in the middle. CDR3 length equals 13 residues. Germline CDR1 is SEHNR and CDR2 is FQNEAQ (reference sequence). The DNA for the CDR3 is TGTGCCAGCAGCTTAGTTGGGGGAGAGACCCAGTACTTC. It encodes CASSLVGGETQYF.

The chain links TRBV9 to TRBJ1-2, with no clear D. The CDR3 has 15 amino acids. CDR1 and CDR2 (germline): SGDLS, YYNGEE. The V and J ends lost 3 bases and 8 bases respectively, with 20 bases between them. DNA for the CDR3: TGTGCCAGCAGCGCCCTTATTATGCCAGGCGGCGGCTACACCTTC. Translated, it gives CASSALIMPGGGYTF.

CDR3 in amino acids: CASSGPDQYGYTF. In nucleotides, the CDR3 is TGTGCCAGCAGTGGACCCGATCAGTATGGCTACACCTTC. The V gene is TRBV6-6, the J gene TRBJ1-2; D remains ambiguous. The CDR3 contains 13 residues. The V and J ends lost 5 bases and 5 bases respectively, with 12 bases between them. From germline, CDR1 is MNHNY and CDR2 SVGAGI (reference sequence).

CDR3 in DNA: TGTGCCTGGAGTGTTTCTGGGGGAGACCAGCCCCAGCATTTT. It specifies CAWSVSGGDQPQHF. The V gene is TRBV30, the J gene TRBJ1-5; D may be TRBD1 (5 bases). Trimming pared 0 bases from V and 7 bases from J, leaving 13 bases between. CDR3 size: 14 residues. Looked up from germline, CDR1 is GTSNPN and CDR2 is SVGIG (reference sequence).

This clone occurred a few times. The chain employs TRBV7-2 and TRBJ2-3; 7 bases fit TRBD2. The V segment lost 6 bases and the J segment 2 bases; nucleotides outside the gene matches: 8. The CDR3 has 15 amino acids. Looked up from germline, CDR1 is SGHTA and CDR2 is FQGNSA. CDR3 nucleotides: TGTGCCAGCAGGAATAGCGGGTTTAACACAGATACGCAGTATTTT. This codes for CASRNSGFNTDTQYF.

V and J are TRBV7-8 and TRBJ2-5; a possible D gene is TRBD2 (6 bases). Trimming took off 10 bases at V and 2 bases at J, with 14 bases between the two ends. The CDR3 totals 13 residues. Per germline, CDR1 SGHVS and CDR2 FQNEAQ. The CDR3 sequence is CATGWRGQETQYF. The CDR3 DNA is TGTGCCACCGGGTGGAGGGGACAAGAGACCCAGTACTTC.

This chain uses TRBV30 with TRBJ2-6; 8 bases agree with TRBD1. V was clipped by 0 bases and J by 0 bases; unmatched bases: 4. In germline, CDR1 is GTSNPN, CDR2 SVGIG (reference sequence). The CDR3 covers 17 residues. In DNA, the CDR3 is TGTGCCTGGAGTGTGCAGGGGGCCATCTCTGGGGCCAACGTCCTGACTTTC. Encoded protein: CAWSVQGAISGANVLTF.

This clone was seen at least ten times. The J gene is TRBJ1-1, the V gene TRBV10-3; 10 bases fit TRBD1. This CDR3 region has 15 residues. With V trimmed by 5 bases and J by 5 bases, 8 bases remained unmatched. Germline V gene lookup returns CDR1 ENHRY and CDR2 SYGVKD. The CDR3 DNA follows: TGTGCCATCAGTTACCGGGACAGGGGTGGAACTGAAGCTTTCTTT. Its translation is CAISYRDRGGTEAFF.

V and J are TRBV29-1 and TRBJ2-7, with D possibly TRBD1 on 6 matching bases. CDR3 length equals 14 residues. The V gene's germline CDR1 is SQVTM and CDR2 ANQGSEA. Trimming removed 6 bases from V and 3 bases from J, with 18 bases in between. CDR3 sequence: CSVGAQGRGYEQYF. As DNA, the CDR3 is TGCAGCGTGGGGGCTCAGGGTCGTGGCTACGAGCAGTACTTC.

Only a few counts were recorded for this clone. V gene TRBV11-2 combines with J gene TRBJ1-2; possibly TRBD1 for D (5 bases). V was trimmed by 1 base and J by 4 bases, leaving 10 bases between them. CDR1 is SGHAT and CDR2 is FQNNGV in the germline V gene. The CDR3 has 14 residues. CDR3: CASSLGGGIYGYTF. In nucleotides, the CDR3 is TGTGCCAGCAGCTTAGGTGGGGGAATCTATGGCTACACCTTC.